Sequencing of this T cell receptor (beta chain) was carried out in a study of blood T cell repertoires in COVID-19. Followed over time, Seattle patients had been enrolled while infection was active. The V and J ends lost 4 bases and 7 bases, in that order; junction bases with no gene match: 7. Germline V gene sequence: CDR1 SGHTA, CDR2 FQGNSA. The CDR3 has 14 amino acids. Some clones are missing from TCRdb's copy, which holds only in-frame ones; the method was immunoSEQ multiplex PCR. The table lists 350,000 or so clones, over 75% of them singletons. This receptor was identified in a woman in her 30s with COVID-19, enrolled during active disease. The V and J genes are TRBV7-2 and TRBJ2-7; TRBD1 matches 10 bases. Sequencing was performed on peripheral blood. The CDR3 loop is CASSSSDRGQEQYF. In DNA, the CDR3 is TGTGCCAGCAGCTCTTCCGACAGGGGGCAGGAGCAGTACTTC.